This T cell receptor beta chain is drawn from a study of T cell repertoires in cytomegalovirus infection. Across the study: The public TCR beta signatures pointed to both CMV infection and matching HLA type.

V was trimmed by 5 bases and J by 0 bases, leaving 5 bases between them. Germline CDR1 is LNHDA and CDR2 is SQIVND (reference sequence). This CDR3 has 14 amino acids. MiXCR, applied by TCRdb to the reads, yields one record per CDR3 protein. Found here are hundreds of thousands of distinct CDR3 sequences, approximately 33% of them singletons; the top ten hold roughly 13%. The sequence was collected from a human donor in good health (CMV status not recorded). Some clones in this sample may be carry-over from other donors' samples. The sequenced material came from PBMCs. The genes are TRBV19 and TRBJ2-6; D not certain. As DNA, the CDR3 is TGTGCCAGTAGTTGGTCCTCTGGGGCCAACGTCCTGACTTTC. Translating gives CASSWSSGANVLTF.